This T cell receptor (beta chain) was sequenced in a study of blood T cells in healthy people across ages. Background on the study: There was about one barcoded beta molecule captured by template switching per two T cells.

Each donor had approximately 10 milliliters of peripheral blood drawn. CDR1 and CDR2 from the germline V gene are SQVTM and ANQGSEA. This CDR3 has 13 amino acids. V lost 7 bases to trimming and J lost 7 bases; unmatched junction nucleotides: 3. A sample-barcoded 5' primer and a J-beta primer mix were used in a second PCR of roughly 7 to 12 cycles. From the 5' RACE reads, TCRdb called clonotypes with MiXCR, one entry per CDR3 protein. The sample includes around 800,000 distinct CDR3 sequences, around 68% seen only once; the top ten take 25% to 35%. Sequenced material: blood. The chain uses TRBV29-1 and TRBJ2-1; 14 positions match TRBD2. The receptor was derived from a man aged 30-40 years in good health. The CDR3 DNA sequence: TGCAGCGGACTAGCGGGGGGGCGGAATGAGCAGTTCTTC. Protein product: CSGLAGGRNEQFF.